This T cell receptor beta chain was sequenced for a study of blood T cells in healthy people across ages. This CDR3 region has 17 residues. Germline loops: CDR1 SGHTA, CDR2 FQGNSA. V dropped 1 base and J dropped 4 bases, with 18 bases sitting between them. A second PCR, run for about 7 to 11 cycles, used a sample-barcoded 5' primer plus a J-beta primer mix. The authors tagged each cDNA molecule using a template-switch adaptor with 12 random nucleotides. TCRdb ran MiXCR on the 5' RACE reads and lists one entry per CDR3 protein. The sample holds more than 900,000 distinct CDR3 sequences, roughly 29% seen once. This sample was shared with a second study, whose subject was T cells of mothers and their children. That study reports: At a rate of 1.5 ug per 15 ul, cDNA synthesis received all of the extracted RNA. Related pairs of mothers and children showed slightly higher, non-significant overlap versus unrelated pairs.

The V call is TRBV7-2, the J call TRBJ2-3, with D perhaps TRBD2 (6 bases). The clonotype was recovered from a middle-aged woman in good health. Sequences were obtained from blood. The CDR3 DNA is TGTGCCAGCAGCTTAGGTTGGGTCGGGGGAACTTCAGATACGCAGTATTTT. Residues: CASSLGWVGGTSDTQYF. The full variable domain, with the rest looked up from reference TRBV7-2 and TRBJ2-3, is GAGVSQSPSNKVTEKGKDVELRCDPISGHTALYWYRQSLGQGLEFLIYFQGNSAPDKSGLPSDRFSAERTGGSVSTLTIQRTQQEDSAVYLCASSLGWVGGTSDTQYFGPGTRLTVL.